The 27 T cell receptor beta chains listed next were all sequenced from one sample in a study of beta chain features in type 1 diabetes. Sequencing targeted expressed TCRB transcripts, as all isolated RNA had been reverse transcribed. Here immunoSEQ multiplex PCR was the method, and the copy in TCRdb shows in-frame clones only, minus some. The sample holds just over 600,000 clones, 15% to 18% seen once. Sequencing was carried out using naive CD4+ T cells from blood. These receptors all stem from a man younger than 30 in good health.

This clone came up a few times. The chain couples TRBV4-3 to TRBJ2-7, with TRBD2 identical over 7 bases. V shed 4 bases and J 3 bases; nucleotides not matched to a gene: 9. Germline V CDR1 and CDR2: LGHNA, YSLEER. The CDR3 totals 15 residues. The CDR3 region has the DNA TGCGCCAGCAGCCCTGGGACTATAAGTAGCTACGAGCAGTACTTC. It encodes CASSPGTISSYEQYF.

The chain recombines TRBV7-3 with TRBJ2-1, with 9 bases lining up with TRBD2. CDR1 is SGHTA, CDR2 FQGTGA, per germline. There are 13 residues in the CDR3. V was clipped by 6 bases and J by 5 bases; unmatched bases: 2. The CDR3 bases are TGTGCCAGCAGGACTAGCGGAAACAATGAGCAGTTCTTC. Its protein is CASRTSGNNEQFF.

The CDR3 reads CASSYSREGTDTQYF. In DNA, the CDR3 is TGTGCCAGCAGTTACTCTCGGGAGGGTACAGATACGCAGTATTTT. The genes are TRBV6-5 and TRBJ2-3, with TRBD2 matching 8 bases. Trimming removed 0 bases from V and 3 bases from J; junction bases left unmatched: 2. The V gene's germline CDR1 is MNHEY and CDR2 SVGAGI. CDR3 size: 15 residues.

In DNA, the CDR3 is TGTGCCAGCAGCTTAGGTCCTAGCGCTAAAGAGACCCAGTACTTC. Translation: CASSLGPSAKETQYF. V and J are TRBV7-7 and TRBJ2-5; TRBD2 is a possible D gene (6 bases). V dropped 1 base and J dropped 3 bases, with 12 bases sitting between them. The CDR3 is made up of 15 amino acids. Germline V gene data show CDR1 as SSHAT and CDR2 as FNYEAQ (reference sequence).

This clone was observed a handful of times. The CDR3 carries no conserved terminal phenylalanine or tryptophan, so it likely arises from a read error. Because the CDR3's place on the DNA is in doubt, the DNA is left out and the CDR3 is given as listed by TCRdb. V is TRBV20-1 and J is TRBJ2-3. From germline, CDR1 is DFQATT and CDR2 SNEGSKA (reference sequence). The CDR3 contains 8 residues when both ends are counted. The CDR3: CSARPADV.

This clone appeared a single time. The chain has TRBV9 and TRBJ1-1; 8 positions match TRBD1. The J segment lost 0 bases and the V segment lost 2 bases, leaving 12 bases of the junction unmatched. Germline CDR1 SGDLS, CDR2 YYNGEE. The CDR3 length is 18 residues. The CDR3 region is CASSVEGDRSRLNTEAFF. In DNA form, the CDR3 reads TGTGCCAGCAGCGTTGAGGGGGACAGGTCCCGATTGAACACTGAAGCTTTCTTT.

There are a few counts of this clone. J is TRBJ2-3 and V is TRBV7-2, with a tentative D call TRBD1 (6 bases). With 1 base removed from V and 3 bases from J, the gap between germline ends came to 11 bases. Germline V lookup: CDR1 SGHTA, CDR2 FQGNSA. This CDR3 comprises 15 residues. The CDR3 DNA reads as TGTGCCAGCAGCTTAGGAGGCAGGGGTACAGATACGCAGTATTTT. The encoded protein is CASSLGGRGTDTQYF. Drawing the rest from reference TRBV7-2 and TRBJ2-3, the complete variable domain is GAGVSQSPSNKVTEKGKDVELRCDPISGHTALYWYRQSLGQGLEFLIYFQGNSAPDKSGLPSDRFSAERTGGSVSTLTIQRTQQEDSAVYLCASSLGGRGTDTQYFGPGTRLTVL.

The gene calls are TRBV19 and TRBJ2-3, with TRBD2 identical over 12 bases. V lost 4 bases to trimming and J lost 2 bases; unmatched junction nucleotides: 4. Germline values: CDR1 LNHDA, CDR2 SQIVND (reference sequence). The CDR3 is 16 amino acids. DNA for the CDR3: TGTGCCAGTAGTAGTGGACTAGCGGGGTACACAGATACGCAGTATTTT. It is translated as CASSSGLAGYTDTQYF.

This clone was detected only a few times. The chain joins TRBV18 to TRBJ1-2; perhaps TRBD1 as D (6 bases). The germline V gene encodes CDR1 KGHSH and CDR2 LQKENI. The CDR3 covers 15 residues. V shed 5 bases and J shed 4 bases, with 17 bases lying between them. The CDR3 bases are TGTGCCAGCTCAGTCCCCCGGGACACAATCTATGGCTACACCTTC. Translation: CASSVPRDTIYGYTF.

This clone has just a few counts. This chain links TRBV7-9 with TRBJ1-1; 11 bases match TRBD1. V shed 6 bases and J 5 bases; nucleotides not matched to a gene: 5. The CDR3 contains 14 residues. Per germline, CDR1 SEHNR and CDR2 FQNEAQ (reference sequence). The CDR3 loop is CASRPGTGGTEAFF. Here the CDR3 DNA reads TGTGCCAGCAGACCCGGGACAGGGGGAACTGAAGCTTTCTTT. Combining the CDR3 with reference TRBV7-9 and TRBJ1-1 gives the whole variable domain DTGVSQNPRHKITKRGQNVTFRCDPISEHNRLYWYRQTLGQGPEFLTYFQNEAQLEKSRLLSDRFSAERPKGSFSTLEIQRTEQGDSAMYLCASRPGTGGTEAFFGQGTRLTVV.

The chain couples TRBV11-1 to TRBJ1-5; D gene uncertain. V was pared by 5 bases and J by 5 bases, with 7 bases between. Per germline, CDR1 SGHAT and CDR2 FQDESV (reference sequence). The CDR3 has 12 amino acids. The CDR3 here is CASSNRDQPQHF. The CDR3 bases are TGTGCCAGCAGCAACAGAGATCAGCCCCAGCATTTT.

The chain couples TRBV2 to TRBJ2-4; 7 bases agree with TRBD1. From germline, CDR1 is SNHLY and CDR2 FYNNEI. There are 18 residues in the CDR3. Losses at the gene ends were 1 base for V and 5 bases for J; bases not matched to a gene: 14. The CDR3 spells CASSEVGLGQGVENIQYF. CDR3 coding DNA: TGTGCCAGCAGTGAAGTGGGCTTGGGGCAGGGGGTCGAAAACATTCAGTACTTC.

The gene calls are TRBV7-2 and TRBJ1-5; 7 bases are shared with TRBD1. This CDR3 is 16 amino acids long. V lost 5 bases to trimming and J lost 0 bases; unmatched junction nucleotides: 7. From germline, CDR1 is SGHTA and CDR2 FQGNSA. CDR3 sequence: CASSADRTYSNQPQHF. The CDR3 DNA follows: TGTGCCAGCAGCGCGGACAGGACATATAGCAATCAGCCCCAGCATTTT.

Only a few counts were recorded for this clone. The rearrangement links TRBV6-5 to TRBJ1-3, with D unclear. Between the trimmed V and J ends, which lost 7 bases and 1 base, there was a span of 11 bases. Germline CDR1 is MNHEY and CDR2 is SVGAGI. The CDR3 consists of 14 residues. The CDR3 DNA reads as TGTGCCAGCACCGCCGTTGGGTCTGGAAACACCATATATTTT. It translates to CASTAVGSGNTIYF.

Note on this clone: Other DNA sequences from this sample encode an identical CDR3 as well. In DNA form, the CDR3 reads TGTGCCAGCAGCCAAGTTTACACCGGGGAGCTGTTTTTT. Its translation: CASSQVYTGELFF. The chain links TRBV14 to TRBJ2-2; D is undetermined. The germline gives CDR1 SGHDN, CDR2 FVKESK. The length of the CDR3 is 13 residues. V lost 1 base, J lost 3 bases, and 3 bases lay in between.

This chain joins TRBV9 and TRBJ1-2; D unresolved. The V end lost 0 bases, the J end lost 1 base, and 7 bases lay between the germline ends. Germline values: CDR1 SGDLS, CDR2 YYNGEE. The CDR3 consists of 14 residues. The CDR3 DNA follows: TGTGCCAGCAGCGTAGCCACGGTTAACTATGGCTACACCTTC. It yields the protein CASSVATVNYGYTF. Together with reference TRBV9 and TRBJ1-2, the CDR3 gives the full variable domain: DSGVTQTPKHLITATGQRVTLRCSPRSGDLSVYWYQQSLDQGLQFLIQYYNGEERAKGNILERFSAQQFPDLHSELNLSSLELGDSALYFCASSVATVNYGYTFGSGTRLTVV.

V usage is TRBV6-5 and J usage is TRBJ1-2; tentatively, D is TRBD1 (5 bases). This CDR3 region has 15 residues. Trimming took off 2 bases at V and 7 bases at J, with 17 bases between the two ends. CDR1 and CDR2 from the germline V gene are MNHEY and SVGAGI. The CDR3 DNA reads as TGTGCCAGCAGTTACCTTACCCGTCAGGGCGCTGGCTACACCTTC. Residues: CASSYLTRQGAGYTF.

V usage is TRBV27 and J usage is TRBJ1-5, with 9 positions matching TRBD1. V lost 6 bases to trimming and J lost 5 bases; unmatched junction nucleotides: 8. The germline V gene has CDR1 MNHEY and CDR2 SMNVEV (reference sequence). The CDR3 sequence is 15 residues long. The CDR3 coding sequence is TGTGCCAGCAGATTCCGGGACAGGGAAGATCAGCCCCAGCATTTT. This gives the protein CASRFRDREDQPQHF.

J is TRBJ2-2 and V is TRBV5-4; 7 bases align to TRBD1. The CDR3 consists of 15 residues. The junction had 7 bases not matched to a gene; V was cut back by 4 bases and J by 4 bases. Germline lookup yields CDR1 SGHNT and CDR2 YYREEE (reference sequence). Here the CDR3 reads CASSSRDRVTGELFF. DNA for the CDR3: TGTGCCAGCAGCAGCCGGGACAGAGTCACCGGGGAGCTGTTTTTT.

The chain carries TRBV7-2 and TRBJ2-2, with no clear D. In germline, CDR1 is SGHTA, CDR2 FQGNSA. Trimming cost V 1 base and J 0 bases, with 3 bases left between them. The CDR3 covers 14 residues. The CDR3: CASSLVSNTGELFF. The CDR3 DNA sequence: TGTGCCAGCAGCTTAGTTTCGAACACCGGGGAGCTGTTTTTT.

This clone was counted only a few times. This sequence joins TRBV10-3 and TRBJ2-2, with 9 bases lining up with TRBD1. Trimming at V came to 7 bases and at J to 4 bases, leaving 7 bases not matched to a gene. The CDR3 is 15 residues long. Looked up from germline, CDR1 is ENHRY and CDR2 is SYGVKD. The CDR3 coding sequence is TGTGCCATCACCCAAACGGGACAGGGCACCGGGGAGCTGTTTTTT. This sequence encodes CAITQTGQGTGELFF.

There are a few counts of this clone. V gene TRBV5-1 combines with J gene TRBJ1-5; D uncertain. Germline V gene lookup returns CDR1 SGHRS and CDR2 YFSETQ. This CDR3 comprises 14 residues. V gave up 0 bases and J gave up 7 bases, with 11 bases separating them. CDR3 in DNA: TGCGCCAGCAGCTTGGGGGGTCCTCAACAGCCCCAGCATTTT. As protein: CASSLGGPQQPQHF.

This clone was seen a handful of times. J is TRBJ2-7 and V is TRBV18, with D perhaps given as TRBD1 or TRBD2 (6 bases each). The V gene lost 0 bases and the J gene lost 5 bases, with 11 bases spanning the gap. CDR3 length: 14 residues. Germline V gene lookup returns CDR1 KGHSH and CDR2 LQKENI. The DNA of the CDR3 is TGTGCCAGCTCACCACCGGGAGGACAGCACGAGCAGTACTTC. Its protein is CASSPPGGQHEQYF.

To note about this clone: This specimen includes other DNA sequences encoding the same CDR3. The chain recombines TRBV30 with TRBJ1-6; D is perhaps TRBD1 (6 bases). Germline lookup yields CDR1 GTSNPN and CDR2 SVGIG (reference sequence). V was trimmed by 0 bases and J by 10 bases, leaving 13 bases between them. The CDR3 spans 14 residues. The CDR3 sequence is CAWSVSGARSPLHF. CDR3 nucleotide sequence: TGTGCCTGGAGTGTTTCGGGGGCGCGATCACCCCTCCACTTT.

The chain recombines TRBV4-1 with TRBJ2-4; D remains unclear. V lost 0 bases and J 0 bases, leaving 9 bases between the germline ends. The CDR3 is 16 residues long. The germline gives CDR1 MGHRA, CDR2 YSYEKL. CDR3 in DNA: TGCGCCAGCAGCCAAGAGGGCAGACCAGCCAAAAACATTCAGTACTTC. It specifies CASSQEGRPAKNIQYF.

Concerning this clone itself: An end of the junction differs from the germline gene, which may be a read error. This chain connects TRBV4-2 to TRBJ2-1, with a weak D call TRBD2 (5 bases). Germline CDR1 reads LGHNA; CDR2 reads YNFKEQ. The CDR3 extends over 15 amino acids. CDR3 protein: CASSKERAPYNEQFF. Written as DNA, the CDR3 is TGTGCCAGCAGCAAAGAGAGGGCCCCCTACAATGAGCAGTTCTTC.

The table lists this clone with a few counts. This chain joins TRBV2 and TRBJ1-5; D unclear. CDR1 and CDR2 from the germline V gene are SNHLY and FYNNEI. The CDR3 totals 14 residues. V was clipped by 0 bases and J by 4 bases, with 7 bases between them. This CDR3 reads CASSEARANQPQHF. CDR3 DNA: TGTGCCAGCAGTGAAGCGAGGGCAAATCAGCCCCAGCATTTT.